These T cell receptor beta chains were read from a single sample in a study of post-analysis software for immune sequencing data. TCRdb re-called the PCR reads through MiXCR, storing one row per CDR3 protein. Here the sample spans about 200,000 distinct CDR3 sequences, over 25% being singletons. Sequenced: blood. These receptors all stem from a girl aged 2-17 years with multiple sclerosis. Each CDR3 is given without its conserved first and last residue. Each record gives: V gene, J gene, CDR3 protein.

V: TRBV28
J: TRBJ1-6
CDR3: ASSLFVSPRGWSPLH

V: TRBV28
J: TRBJ2-5
CDR3: ASGAIQETQY

V: TRBV11-2
J: TRBJ1-4
CDR3: ASSSQGEKLF

V: TRBV4-2
J: TRBJ2-2
CDR3: ASSQEGAGNTGELF

V: TRBV6-4
J: TRBJ1-1
CDR3: ASSATGNTEAF

V: TRBV12-3/TRBV12-4
J: TRBJ2-2
CDR3: ASSTPGTSGPGGTGELF

V: TRBV15
J: TRBJ2-1
CDR3: ATSVERGAAFSSYNEQF

V: TRBV12-3/TRBV12-4
J: TRBJ2-1
CDR3: ASTPRRDNGEQF

V: TRBV2
J: TRBJ2-7
CDR3: ASTYGTPKYEQY

V: TRBV28
J: TRBJ1-2
CDR3: ASSFASNYGYT

V: TRBV20-1
J: TRBJ1-1
CDR3: SARGGRGPEAF

V: TRBV6-2/TRBV6-3
J: TRBJ2-1
CDR3: ASTLGGGGQF

V: TRBV20-1
J: TRBJ1-2
CDR3: SARDTEGRRDGYT

V: TRBV12-3/TRBV12-4
J: TRBJ2-1
CDR3: ASSSNKQDNEQF

V: TRBV20-1
J: TRBJ1-1
CDR3: SARDAAHTEAF

V: TRBV13
J: TRBJ1-2
CDR3: ASSTRFEDRSYGYT

V: TRBV30
J: TRBJ2-7
CDR3: AWNPGADEQY

V: TRBV7-8
J: TRBJ2-5
CDR3: ASSLVGGRAKETQY

V: TRBV7-2
J: TRBJ2-5
CDR3: ASSLSGNQY

V: TRBV4-2
J: TRBJ2-1
CDR3: ASSFTGNEQF

V: TRBV4-1
J: TRBJ1-2
CDR3: ASSQEDRWGGYT

V: TRBV20-1
J: TRBJ2-2
CDR3: SARGGLAGVHTGELF

V: TRBV7-2
J: TRBJ2-3
CDR3: ASSFQPTSGGDTQY

V: TRBV6-2/TRBV6-3
J: TRBJ2-7
CDR3: ASSYGTSLRHEQY

V: TRBV27
J: TRBJ2-6
CDR3: ASSAYASGGGPSGANVLT

V: TRBV5-5
J: TRBJ2-6
CDR3: ASSLAPRQGGNSGANVLT

V: TRBV6-6
J: TRBJ1-2
CDR3: ASSGQGARNGYT

V: TRBV12-3/TRBV12-4
J: TRBJ2-1
CDR3: ASSPTGQRGNEQF

V: TRBV7-9
J: TRBJ2-7
CDR3: ASSRPSSGLSYEQY

V: TRBV5-1
J: TRBJ2-7
CDR3: ASSFAGVDYEQY

V: TRBV5-6
J: TRBJ2-1
CDR3: ASSTRRDSYNEQF

V: TRBV5-5
J: TRBJ1-2
CDR3: ASSLTGVNYGYT

V: TRBV9
J: TRBJ2-2
CDR3: ASSVDLGYSGELF